Reported below is one T cell receptor (beta chain). Its antigen is not known. The entry originates in a study of cytomegalovirus exposure and HLA in healthy donors. Turning to the study itself: A subsequent analysis stated that the 100 to 150 validation repertoires were run on the same platform as the roughly 710 first-cohort repertoires. Whole-study results and caveats: Clusters of TCRs from the first cohort tended to co-occur in the 130 or so validation repertoires (as a later analysis found). Rarity held for most TCR sequences, but there were some public TCRs that occurred in many donors. The authors confirmed in vitro that a few CMV-associated chains were specific for CMV antigens.

TCRdb's copy holds only in-frame clones and misses some; the assay was immunoSEQ multiplex PCR. This table has around 300,000 clones, 75% to 90% appearing once. V lost 3 bases and J lost 2, with 11 bases in between. This CDR3 is 14 amino acids long. Germline CDR1 and CDR2: LGHNA and YNFKEQ. Sample: PBMCs. The TCR sequence derives from a woman in her thirties in good health and CMV-seropositive. This chain joins TRBV4-2 and TRBJ2-7; D may correspond to TRBD1 or TRBD2 (6 bases each). The DNA of the CDR3 is TGTGCCAGCAGCCACCCCGGGGGCGCCTACGAGCAGTACTTC. Its protein is CASSHPGGAYEQYF.